The 22 T cell receptor beta chains reported below all come from one sample, sequenced in a study of T-cell memory formation after mild COVID-19. Each CDR3 protein gets one entry after TCRdb re-called the 5' RACE reads with MiXCR. The table lists 400,000 to 550,000 distinct CDR3 sequences, roughly 25% of them singletons. The sample taken for sequencing was PBMCs or a T cell subset sorted from them (not recorded which). These receptors all stem from an adult woman who had mild COVID-19 (a few samples of this study predate the infection). Cell type and time point are not known.

The J gene is TRBJ1-5, the V gene TRBV20-1, with TRBD1 matching over 7 bases. With V trimmed by 3 bases and J by 6 bases, 2 bases remained unmatched. This CDR3 has 12 amino acids. The germline gives CDR1 DFQATT, CDR2 SNEGSKA (reference sequence). The CDR3 DNA follows: TGCAGTGCTAGTCAGGGGGTTCAGCCCCAGCATTTT. Amino acid sequence: CSASQGVQPQHF.

In its sample, this clonotype was seen a few times. The V and J genes are TRBV20-1 and TRBJ1-5, with D perhaps matching TRBD1 (6 bases). CDR3 length equals 16 residues. CDR1 DFQATT and CDR2 SNEGSKA come from the germline V gene (reference sequence). Trimming took 4 bases from V and 0 from J, leaving 16 bases between them. Here the CDR3 reads CSATREGTYSNQPQHF. CDR3 nucleotide sequence: TGCAGTGCTACTAGGGAGGGGACATATAGCAATCAGCCCCAGCATTTT.

V gene TRBV9 combines with J gene TRBJ2-7, with 7 nucleotides matching TRBD2. The V gene's germline CDR1 is SGDLS and CDR2 YYNGEE. V was clipped by 0 bases and J by 6 bases; unmatched bases: 6. This CDR3 contains 14 residues. Written as DNA, the CDR3 is TGTGCCAGCAGCGTAGCCAGCGGGGTCGGCGAGCAGTACTTC. Translating gives CASSVASGVGEQYF.

This clonotype has only a few counts. The chain joins TRBV7-3 to TRBJ2-1; perhaps TRBD1 as D (6 bases). V lost 2 bases and J lost 8, with 7 bases in between. This CDR3 is 12 amino acids long. Germline V lookup: CDR1 SGHTA, CDR2 FQGTGA. This CDR3 reads CASSLRQDEQFF. The DNA for the CDR3 is TGTGCCAGCAGCTTACGACAGGATGAGCAGTTCTTC.

The rearrangement uses TRBV4-2 and TRBJ2-7; D remains ambiguous. The CDR3 runs 11 residues. V was clipped by 5 bases and J by 12 bases, with 14 bases between them. Germline CDR1 is LGHNA and CDR2 is YNFKEQ. The CDR3 reads CASSSDGAPYF. CDR3 bases: TGTGCCAGCAGCTCAGACGGAGCCCCGTACTTC.

The V and J genes are TRBV11-3 and TRBJ2-1, with 8 bases aligning to TRBD2. Germline CDR1 reads SGHNT; CDR2 reads YENEEA. The CDR3 consists of 17 residues. With V trimmed by 5 bases and J by 6 bases, 15 bases remained unmatched. CDR3 in amino acids: CASSPRDGSGTSNEQFF. The CDR3 bases are TGTGCCAGCAGCCCACGGGATGGTAGCGGGACCTCCAATGAGCAGTTCTTC.

The sample holds a few counts of this clonotype. The chain links TRBV7-9 to TRBJ1-2; D not certain. V shed 1 base and J shed 10 bases, with 13 bases lying between them. CDR1 is SEHNR and CDR2 is FQNEAQ in the germline V gene (reference sequence). This CDR3 has 13 residues. In DNA, the CDR3 is TGTGCCAGCAGCTTAGGCGCCGTTGAGGTCTACACCTTC. Its protein product is CASSLGAVEVYTF. The variable domain in full, with the rest retrieved from reference TRBV7-9 and TRBJ1-2, is DTGVSQNPRHKITKRGQNVTFRCDPISEHNRLYWYRQTLGQGPEFLTYFQNEAQLEKSRLLSDRFSAERPKGSFSTLEIQRTEQGDSAMYLCASSLGAVEVYTFGSGTRLTVV.

This clonotype was counted only a few times. This chain uses TRBV5-1 with TRBJ1-6; tentatively, D is TRBD1 (5 bases). The ends were cut back, 7 bases at V and 3 bases at J, with 11 bases in the middle. This CDR3 spans 14 amino acids. Germline V gives CDR1 SGHRS, CDR2 YFSETQ. For the CDR3, the DNA is TGCGCCAGCGCGCCGGGACGCTATAATTCACCCCTCCACTTT. Translation gives CASAPGRYNSPLHF.

This clonotype came up a few times. The rearrangement links TRBV29-1 to TRBJ2-3; D is undetermined. The V end lost 3 bases, the J end lost 4 bases, and 20 bases lay between the germline ends. CDR1 and CDR2 (germline): SQVTM, ANQGSEA. This CDR3 contains 16 residues. The CDR3: CSVDPFGGAQADTQYF. The CDR3 coding sequence is TGCAGCGTTGATCCCTTCGGCGGTGCCCAGGCAGATACGCAGTATTTT.

V usage is TRBV18 and J usage is TRBJ1-4, with D unclear. The germline V gene has CDR1 KGHSH and CDR2 LQKENI. Trimming took off 1 base at V and 7 bases at J, with 10 bases between the two ends. The CDR3 is made up of 14 amino acids. CDR3: CASSPRAPREKLFF. The CDR3 nucleotides are TGTGCCAGCTCACCACGGGCGCCTCGTGAAAAACTGTTTTTT.

This clonotype was detected only a few times. The chain recombines TRBV30 with TRBJ2-4; D is ambiguous. Germline V gives CDR1 GTSNPN, CDR2 SVGIG (reference sequence). Trimming removed 0 bases at V and 13 bases at J, with 19 bases between. This CDR3 has 14 residues. CDR3 amino acids: CAWSVRSPPSLQYF. For the CDR3, the DNA is TGTGCCTGGAGTGTACGAAGTCCCCCCAGCCTCCAGTACTTC.

This clonotype was recorded a few times. This chain uses TRBV20-1 with TRBJ2-1; D not resolved. This CDR3 comprises 10 residues. V gave up 7 bases and J gave up 9 bases, with 10 bases separating them. Germline V CDR1 and CDR2: DFQATT, SNEGSKA (reference sequence). CDR3 protein: CSVLGGEQFF. The CDR3 region has the DNA TGCAGTGTCCTAGGTGGTGAGCAGTTCTTC.

This chain joins TRBV7-9 and TRBJ2-3; D unresolved. CDR3 length: 16 residues. The germline V gene has CDR1 SEHNR and CDR2 FQNEAQ (reference sequence). V lost 2 bases and J 5 bases, leaving 17 bases between the germline ends. The CDR3: CASSLSSMFRKDTQYF. Written as DNA, the CDR3 is TGTGCCAGCAGCTTAAGTTCGATGTTTAGGAAAGATACGCAGTATTTT.

This clonotype was seen more than once but under ten times. The rearrangement links TRBV6-5 to TRBJ2-7; 11 bases match TRBD1. Germline assignment: CDR1 MNHEY and CDR2 SVGAGI. With V trimmed by 0 bases and J by 3 bases, 4 bases remained unmatched. The CDR3 length is 16 residues. CDR3: CASSYSPGTGGYEQYF. In DNA form, the CDR3 reads TGTGCCAGCAGTTACTCGCCCGGGACAGGGGGCTACGAGCAGTACTTC.

The rearrangement joins TRBV10-3 to TRBJ1-5, with TRBD1 matching over 10 bases. CDR3 length equals 13 residues. J gave up 8 bases and V 4 bases, and 2 bases lay outside the gene matches. Germline assignment: CDR1 ENHRY and CDR2 SYGVKD. The CDR3 region has the DNA TGTGCCATCAGTGGGACAGGGGGAGAGCCCCAGCATTTT. It encodes CAISGTGGEPQHF.

This clonotype was detected only a few times. The chain is built from TRBV29-1 and TRBJ2-7; maybe TRBD2 (5 bases). The CDR3 covers 12 residues. Germline CDR1 is SQVTM and CDR2 is ANQGSEA. V was clipped by 3 bases and J by 2 bases, with 8 bases between them. The CDR3 loop is CSVDDGTYEQYF. The CDR3, as DNA: TGCAGCGTTGATGACGGGACCTACGAGCAGTACTTC.

This clonotype came up a few times. The CDR3 protein is CASSLATDREETQYF. CDR3 DNA: TGCGCCAGCAGCTTGGCCACGGACAGAGAAGAGACCCAGTACTTC. The J gene is TRBJ2-5, the V gene TRBV5-1, with D tentatively TRBD1 (6 bases). Germline loops: CDR1 SGHRS, CDR2 YFSETQ. Between the trimmed V and J ends, which lost 0 bases and 3 bases, there was a span of 12 bases. The CDR3 is 15 amino acids.

This clonotype was observed a handful of times. V usage is TRBV7-2 and J usage is TRBJ1-2, with TRBD1 matching over 10 bases. The length of the CDR3 is 14 residues. V dropped 6 bases and J dropped 8; count of bases not matched to a gene: 9. CDR1 and CDR2 (germline): SGHTA, FQGNSA. This chain's CDR3 is CASRPTGGYPGYTF. DNA for the CDR3: TGTGCCAGCAGACCGACAGGGGGCTACCCGGGCTACACCTTC.

This clonotype showed up just a few times. The V call is TRBV12-3 or TRBV12-4, the J call TRBJ2-1; 13 bases line up with TRBD2. This CDR3 has 16 residues. J gave up 8 bases and V 5 bases, and 9 bases lay outside the gene matches. The CDR3: CASSTWTSGSHDEQFF. In nucleotides, the CDR3 is TGTGCCAGCAGTACATGGACTAGCGGGAGTCATGATGAGCAGTTCTTC.

The chain joins TRBV5-1 to TRBJ2-5; 13 nucleotides align to TRBD2. J gave up 3 bases and V 4 bases, and 3 bases lay outside the gene matches. Germline CDR1 SGHRS, CDR2 YFSETQ. The CDR3 spans 15 residues. CDR3 sequence reads: CASSGGTSGEETQYF. The DNA for the CDR3 is TGCGCCAGCAGCGGGGGGACTAGCGGGGAAGAGACCCAGTACTTC.

V usage is TRBV5-5 and J usage is TRBJ1-2, with 7 positions matching TRBD1. This CDR3 comprises 15 residues. V lost 3 bases, J lost 8 bases, and 13 bases stayed unmatched. CDR1 is SGHKS, CDR2 YYEKEE, per germline (reference sequence). CDR3 sequence: CASSWPGQAGVGYTF. CDR3 sequence (DNA): TGTGCCAGCAGCTGGCCTGGACAGGCTGGCGTCGGCTACACCTTC.

The chain links TRBV18 to TRBJ2-5; no definite D call. Trimming left V 2 bases short and J 2 bases short, with 6 bases between. Germline CDR1 reads KGHSH; CDR2 reads LQKENI. The CDR3 is 13 amino acids. CDR3 DNA sequence: TGTGCCAGCTCACCATCGAGGCAAGAGACCCAGTACTTC. Protein product: CASSPSRQETQYF.